A single sample gave rise to the 8 T cell receptor beta chains below, sequenced in a study of T cell responses to AZD1222 COVID-19 vaccine. Using immunoSEQ multiplex PCR, the repertoire was profiled, and TCRdb retains in-frame clones only, with some absent. This sample has 86,000 or so clones, with about 88% found just once. Sample: peripheral blood, taken on day 0 of AZD1222 vaccination. These TCRs come from an adult in good health.

In this sample, this clone turned up a few times. The chain is built from TRBV7-9 and TRBJ2-5; D gene ambiguous. Germline values: CDR1 SEHNR, CDR2 FQNEAQ (reference sequence). V was shortened by 3 bases and J by 0 bases, with 11 bases between the two germline ends. This CDR3 spans 15 amino acids. The CDR3 here is CASSFRRQDQETQYF. The CDR3 DNA is TGTGCCAGCAGCTTTCGCCGACAAGACCAAGAGACCCAGTACTTC.

This clone was observed a handful of times. The rearrangement links TRBV19 to TRBJ1-2; no clear D gene. Germline assignment: CDR1 LNHDA and CDR2 SQIVND (reference sequence). The length of the CDR3 is 14 residues. Trimming left V 4 bases short and J 8 bases short, with 17 bases between. CDR3 nucleotide sequence: TGTGCCAGTAGTAGTCCCGGGGATCCTCGGGGCTACACCTTC. Its protein product is CASSSPGDPRGYTF.

The chain has TRBV18 and TRBJ1-1; TRBD1 agrees at 7 bases. The CDR3 contains 15 residues. V was pared by 1 base and J by 5 bases, with 7 bases of the junction left unmatched. Germline CDR1 KGHSH, CDR2 LQKENI. In DNA form, the CDR3 reads TGTGCCAGCTCACCACAACCAGGGGGATTTACTGAAGCTTTCTTT. Protein sequence: CASSPQPGGFTEAFF.

J is TRBJ1-3 and V is TRBV5-1; D is uncertain. The germline CDR1 and CDR2 sequences are SGHRS and YFSETQ. This CDR3 has 16 amino acids. V shed 5 bases and J shed 3 bases, with 18 bases lying between them. CDR3 in amino acids: CASRSFSEGGGNTIYF. The CDR3 nucleotides read TGCGCCAGCAGATCTTTTAGTGAGGGCGGTGGAAACACCATATATTTT.

In the case of this clone: One end of the junction is discordant with germline, which a read error may explain. This sequence joins TRBV3-1 (or the pseudogene TRBV3-2) and TRBJ1-2, with a weak D call TRBD1 (5 bases). From germline, CDR1 is LGHDT and CDR2 YNNKEL (reference sequence). This CDR3 is 13 amino acids long. The CDR3 DNA reads TGTGCCAGCAGCCAAGGGGGCGTAGACTCATCGGCCTTC. Amino acids: CASSQGGVDSSAF.

The chain links TRBV19 to TRBJ2-5; TRBD1 agrees at 7 bases. CDR1 is LNHDA and CDR2 is SQIVND in the germline V gene (reference sequence). V trimming: 4 bases; J trimming: 3 bases; junction bases outside the gene matches: 8. This CDR3 spans 15 amino acids. For the CDR3, the DNA is TGTGCCAGTAGTACCCTTCCCGGGACAGAAGAGACCCAGTACTTC. This gives the protein CASSTLPGTEETQYF.

The chain recombines TRBV13 with TRBJ2-7; 7 bases match TRBD1. The CDR3 consists of 15 residues. Looked up from germline, CDR1 is PRHDT and CDR2 is FYEKMQ (reference sequence). The trim removed 0 bases at V and 9 bases at J, leaving 11 bases unmatched. CDR3 sequence reads: CASSLGLGGNVWQYF. In DNA form, the CDR3 reads TGTGCCAGCAGCTTAGGCCTAGGGGGCAACGTATGGCAGTACTTC.

This rearrangement joins TRBV3-1 (or the pseudogene TRBV3-2) to TRBJ1-1; no reliable D call. Per germline, CDR1 LGHDT and CDR2 YNNKEL (reference sequence). V shed 4 bases and J shed 0 bases, with 9 bases lying between them. This CDR3 region has 14 residues. Here the CDR3 reads CASSLSDLNTEAFF. DNA of the CDR3: TGTGCCAGCAGCCTCAGCGACCTGAACACTGAAGCTTTCTTT.